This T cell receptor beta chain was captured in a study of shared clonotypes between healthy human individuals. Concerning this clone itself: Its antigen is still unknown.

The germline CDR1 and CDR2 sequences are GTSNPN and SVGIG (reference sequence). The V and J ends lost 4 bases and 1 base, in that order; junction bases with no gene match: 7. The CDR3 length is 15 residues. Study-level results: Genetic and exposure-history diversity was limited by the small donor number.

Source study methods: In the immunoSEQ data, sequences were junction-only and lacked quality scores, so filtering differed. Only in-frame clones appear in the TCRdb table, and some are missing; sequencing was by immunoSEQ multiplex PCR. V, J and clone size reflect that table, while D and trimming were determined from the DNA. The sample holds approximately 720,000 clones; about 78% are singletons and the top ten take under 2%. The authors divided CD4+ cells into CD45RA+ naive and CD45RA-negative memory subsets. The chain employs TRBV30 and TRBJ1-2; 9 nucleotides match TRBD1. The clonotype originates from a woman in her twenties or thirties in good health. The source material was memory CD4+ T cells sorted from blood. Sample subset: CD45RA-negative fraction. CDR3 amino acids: CAWTFGTGINYGYTF. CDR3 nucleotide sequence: TGTGCCTGGACCTTTGGGACAGGGATTAACTATGGCTACACCTTC.